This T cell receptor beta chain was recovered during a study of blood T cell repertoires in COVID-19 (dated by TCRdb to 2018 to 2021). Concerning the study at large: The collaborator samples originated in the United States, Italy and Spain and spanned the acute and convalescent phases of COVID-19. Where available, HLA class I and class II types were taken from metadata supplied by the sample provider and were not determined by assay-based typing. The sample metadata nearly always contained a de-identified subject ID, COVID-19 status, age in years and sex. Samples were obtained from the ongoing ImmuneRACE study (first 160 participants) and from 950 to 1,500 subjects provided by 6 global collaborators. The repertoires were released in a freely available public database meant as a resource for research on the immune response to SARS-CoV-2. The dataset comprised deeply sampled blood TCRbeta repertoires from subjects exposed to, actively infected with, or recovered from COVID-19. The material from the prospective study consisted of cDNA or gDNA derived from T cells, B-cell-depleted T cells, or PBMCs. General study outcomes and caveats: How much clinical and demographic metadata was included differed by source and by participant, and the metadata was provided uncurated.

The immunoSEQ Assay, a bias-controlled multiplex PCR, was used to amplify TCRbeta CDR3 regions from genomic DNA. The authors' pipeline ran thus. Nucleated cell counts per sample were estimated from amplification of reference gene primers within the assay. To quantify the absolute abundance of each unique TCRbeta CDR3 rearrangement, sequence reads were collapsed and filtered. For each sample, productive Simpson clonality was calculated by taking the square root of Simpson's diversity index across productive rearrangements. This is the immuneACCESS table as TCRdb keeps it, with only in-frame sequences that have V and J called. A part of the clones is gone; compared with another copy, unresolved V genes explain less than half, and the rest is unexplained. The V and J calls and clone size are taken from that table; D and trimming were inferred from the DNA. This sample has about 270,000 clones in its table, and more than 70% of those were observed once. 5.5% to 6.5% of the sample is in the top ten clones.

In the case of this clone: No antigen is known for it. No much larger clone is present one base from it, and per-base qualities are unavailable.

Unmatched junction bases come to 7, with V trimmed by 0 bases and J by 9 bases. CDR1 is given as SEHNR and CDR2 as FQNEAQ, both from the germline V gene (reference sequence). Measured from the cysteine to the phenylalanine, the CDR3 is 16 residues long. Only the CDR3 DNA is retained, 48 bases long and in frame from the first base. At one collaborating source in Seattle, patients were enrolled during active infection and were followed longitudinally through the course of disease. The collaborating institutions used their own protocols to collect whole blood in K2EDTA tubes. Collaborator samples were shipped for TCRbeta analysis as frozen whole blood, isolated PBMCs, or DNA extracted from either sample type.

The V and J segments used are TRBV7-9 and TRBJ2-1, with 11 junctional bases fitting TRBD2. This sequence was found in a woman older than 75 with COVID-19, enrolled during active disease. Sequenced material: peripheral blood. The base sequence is TGTGCCAGCAGCTTAGCGACGACTAGCGGGGATCTTGAGCAGTTCTTC. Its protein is CASSLATTSGDLEQFF.